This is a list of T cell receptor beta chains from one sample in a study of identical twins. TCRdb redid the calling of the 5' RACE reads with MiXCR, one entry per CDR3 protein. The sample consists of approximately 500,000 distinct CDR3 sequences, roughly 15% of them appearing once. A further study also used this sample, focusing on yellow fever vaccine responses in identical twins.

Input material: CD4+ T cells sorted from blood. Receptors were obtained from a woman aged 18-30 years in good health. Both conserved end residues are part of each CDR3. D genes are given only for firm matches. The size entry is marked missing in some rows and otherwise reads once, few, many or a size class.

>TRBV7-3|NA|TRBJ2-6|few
CASSLVHSGANVLTF
TGTGCCAGCAGCCTCGTTCATTCTGGGGCCAACGTCCTGACTTTC
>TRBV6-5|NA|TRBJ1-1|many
CASSLRTYTEAFF
TGTGCCAGCAGTTTACGGACCTACACTGAAGCTTTCTTT
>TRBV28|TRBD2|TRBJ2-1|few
CASSFFLAGGTYNEQFF
TGTGCCAGCAGTTTTTTTCTAGCGGGAGGTACCTACAATGAGCAGTTCTTC
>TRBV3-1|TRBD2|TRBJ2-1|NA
CASSRTGTSGSYEQFF
TGTGCCAGCAGCCGTACCGGGACTAGCGGGAGTTATGAGCAGTTCTTC
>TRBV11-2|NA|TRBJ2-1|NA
CASSLVGENEQFF
TGTGCCAGCAGCTTAGTTGGGGAGAATGAGCAGTTCTTC
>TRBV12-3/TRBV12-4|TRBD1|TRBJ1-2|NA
CASSFGTGNYGYTF
TGTGCCAGCAGTTTTGGGACAGGGAACTATGGCTACACCTTC
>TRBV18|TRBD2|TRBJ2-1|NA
CASSPPARGGNEQFF
TGTGCCAGCTCACCACCAGCCCGCGGGGGGAATGAGCAGTTCTTC
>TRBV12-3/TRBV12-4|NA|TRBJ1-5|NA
CASSSGTANQPQHF
TGTGCCAGCAGTTCCGGGACCGCCAATCAGCCCCAGCATTTT
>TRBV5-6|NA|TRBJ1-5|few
CASSPLRQSSQPQHF
TGTGCCAGCAGCCCGCTTAGGCAGAGTAGTCAGCCCCAGCATTTT
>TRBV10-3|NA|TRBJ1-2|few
CAISGRQKDYGYTF
TGTGCCATCAGCGGGAGACAGAAAGACTATGGCTACACCTTC
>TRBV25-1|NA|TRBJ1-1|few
CASSESFTEAFF
TGTGCCAGCAGTGAATCCTTCACTGAAGCTTTCTTT
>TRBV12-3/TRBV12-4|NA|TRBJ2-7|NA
CASRTGTPSSEQYF
TGTGCCAGCAGAACCGGGACTCCGAGCAGCGAGCAGTACTTC
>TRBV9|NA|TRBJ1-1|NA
CASSPTGSGTSIFF
TGTGCCAGCAGTCCTACAGGGAGCGGAACCTCGATTTTCTTT
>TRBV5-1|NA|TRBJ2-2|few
CASSFLGGRLNGELFF
TGCGCCAGCAGCTTTTTGGGGGGCCGACTCAACGGGGAGCTGTTTTTT
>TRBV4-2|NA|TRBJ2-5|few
CASSLPGAETQYF
TGTGCCAGCAGCCTCCCTGGGGCAGAGACCCAGTACTTC
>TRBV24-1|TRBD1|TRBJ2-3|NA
CATSDSGTVLDTQYF
TGTGCCACCAGTGATTCCGGGACAGTTCTGGATACGCAGTATTTT
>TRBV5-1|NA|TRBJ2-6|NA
CASSYQGPGANVLTF
TGCGCCAGCAGCTACCAGGGTCCTGGGGCCAACGTCCTGACTTTC
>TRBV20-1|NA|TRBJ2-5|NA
CSASYFETQYF
TGCAGTGCTAGCTATTTTGAGACCCAGTACTTC
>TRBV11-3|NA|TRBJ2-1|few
CASTKRYNEQFF
TGTGCCAGCACCAAGCGGTACAATGAGCAGTTCTTC
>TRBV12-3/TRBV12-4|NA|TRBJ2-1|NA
CASSLRWGTSPGNEQFF
TGTGCCAGCAGTTTACGGTGGGGCACTTCACCGGGCAATGAGCAGTTCTTC
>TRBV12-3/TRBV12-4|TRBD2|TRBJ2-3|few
CASSPMGGGRADTQYF
TGTGCCAGCAGTCCAATGGGCGGGGGGCGAGCAGATACGCAGTATTTT
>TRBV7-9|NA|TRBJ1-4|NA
CASSFGQPRDEKLFF
TGTGCCAGCAGCTTTGGACAGCCTCGGGATGAAAAACTGTTTTTT
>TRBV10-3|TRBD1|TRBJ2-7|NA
CAISTGTGAEQYF
TGTGCCATCAGTACCGGGACAGGGGCCGAGCAGTACTTC
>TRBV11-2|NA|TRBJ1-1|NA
CASSHTGWGRSTEAFF
TGTGCCAGCAGCCACACCGGGTGGGGTCGGTCCACTGAAGCTTTCTTT
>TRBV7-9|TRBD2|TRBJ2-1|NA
CASSFANLAGPNNEQFF
TGTGCCAGCAGCTTCGCGAACCTAGCGGGACCTAACAATGAGCAGTTCTTC
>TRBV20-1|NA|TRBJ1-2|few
CSATMGGQRIYGYTF
TGCAGTGCGACCATGGGGGGGCAACGCATCTATGGCTACACCTTC
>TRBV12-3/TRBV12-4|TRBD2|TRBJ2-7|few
CTFCLYRLAGTNSYEQYF
TGTACCTTCTGTTTATACAGACTAGCGGGCACTAACTCCTACGAGCAGTACTTC
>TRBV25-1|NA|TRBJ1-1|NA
CASKGPNTEAFF
TGTGCCAGCAAAGGGCCTAACACTGAAGCTTTCTTT
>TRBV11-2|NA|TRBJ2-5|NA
CASSPTRWQETQYF
TGTGCCAGCAGCCCCACCCGCTGGCAAGAGACCCAGTACTTC
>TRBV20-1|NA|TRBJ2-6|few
CSASEFSGANVLTF
TGCAGTGCTAGTGAATTCTCTGGGGCCAACGTCCTGACTTTC
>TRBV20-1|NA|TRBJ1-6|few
CSARAFNSPLHF
TGCAGTGCTAGAGCATTCAATTCACCCCTCCACTTT
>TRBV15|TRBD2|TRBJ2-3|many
CATSRVHGRAGDTQYF
TGTGCCACCAGCAGAGTTCACGGGAGGGCCGGAGATACGCAGTATTTT
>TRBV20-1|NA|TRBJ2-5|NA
CSALGAKETQYF
TGCAGCGCACTAGGAGCCAAAGAGACCCAGTACTTC
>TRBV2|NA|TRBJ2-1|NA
CASTLGGLPSSYNEQFF
TGTGCCAGCACTTTAGGGGGTCTCCCGAGCTCCTACAATGAGCAGTTCTTC
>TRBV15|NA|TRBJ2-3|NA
CATSRDLRSLGTDTQYF
TGTGCCACCAGCAGAGATCTGAGGAGTTTGGGTACAGATACGCAGTATTTT
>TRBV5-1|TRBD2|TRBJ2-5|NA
CASGRTSGNQETQYF
TGCGCCAGCGGGAGGACTAGCGGCAACCAAGAGACCCAGTACTTC
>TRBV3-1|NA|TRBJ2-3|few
CASSQANYPVVDTQYF
TGTGCCAGCAGCCAAGCTAACTACCCGGTCGTAGATACGCAGTATTTT
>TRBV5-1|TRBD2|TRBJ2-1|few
CASSWVAGGNNEQFF
TGCGCCAGCAGCTGGGTAGCGGGAGGGAACAATGAGCAGTTCTTC
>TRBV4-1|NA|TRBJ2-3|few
CASSSSTGGTDTQYF
TGCGCCAGCAGCTCATCGACAGGAGGCACAGATACGCAGTATTTT
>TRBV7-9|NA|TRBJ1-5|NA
CASSLGGGYQPQHF
TGTGCCAGCAGCTTAGGGGGTGGTTATCAGCCCCAGCATTTT
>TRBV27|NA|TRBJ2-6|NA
CASRDLNSGANVLTF
TGTGCCAGCAGGGACCTAAACTCTGGGGCCAACGTCCTGACTTTC
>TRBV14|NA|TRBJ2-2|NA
CASKHSSTVGELFF
TGTGCCAGCAAACATAGTTCAACGGTCGGGGAGCTGTTTTTT
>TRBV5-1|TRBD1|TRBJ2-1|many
CASRDRESSYNEQFF
TGCGCCAGCAGGGACAGGGAAAGCTCCTACAATGAGCAGTTCTTC
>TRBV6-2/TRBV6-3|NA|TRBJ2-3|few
CASSRDIDTQYF
TGTGCCAGCAGTCGGGATATAGATACGCAGTATTTT
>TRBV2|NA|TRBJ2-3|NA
CASDDPLAQYF
TGTGCCAGCGATGACCCGTTGGCGCAGTATTTT
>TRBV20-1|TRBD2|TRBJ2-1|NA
CSARDRRAGGPYNEQFF
TGCAGTGCTAGAGATCGCCGAGCGGGGGGGCCTTACAATGAGCAGTTCTTC
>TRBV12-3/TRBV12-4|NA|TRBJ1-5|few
CASSLIESNQPQHF
TGTGCCAGCAGTTTAATTGAAAGCAATCAGCCCCAGCATTTT
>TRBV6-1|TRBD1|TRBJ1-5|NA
CASSEQGGYQPQHF
TGTGCCAGCAGTGAACAGGGGGGTTATCAGCCCCAGCATTTT
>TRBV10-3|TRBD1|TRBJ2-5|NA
CAISEPRTGDRVETQYF
TGTGCCATCAGTGAGCCGAGGACAGGGGACCGTGTGGAGACCCAGTACTTC
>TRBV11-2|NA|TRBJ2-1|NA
CASSFRDQVGNEQFF
TGTGCCAGCAGCTTCCGGGACCAGGTTGGGAATGAGCAGTTCTTC
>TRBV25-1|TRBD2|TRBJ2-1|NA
CASSGRLAGERNEQFF
TGTGCCAGCAGTGGTAGACTAGCGGGAGAAAGGAATGAGCAGTTCTTC
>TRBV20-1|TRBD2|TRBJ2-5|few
CSAIGGGGQETQYF
TGCAGTGCTATAGGCGGGGGGGGCCAAGAGACCCAGTACTTC
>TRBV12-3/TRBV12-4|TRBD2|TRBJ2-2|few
CASSLRGGLAGEGGELFF
TGTGCCAGCAGTTTACGAGGGGGACTAGCGGGAGAAGGTGGGGAGCTGTTTTTT